The T cell receptor beta chain described here comes from a study of T cell repertoires in cytomegalovirus infection. At the level of the study: Selection of CMV epitopes for the study included recently identified HLA-C-restricted and well-studied HLA-B-restricted ones. Both CMV infection and a matching HLA type were indicated by public TCR beta signatures. Study-wide results and caveats: HLA-C-restricted CMV clonotypes gave the most frequent clonotype in two of eight donors.

TCRdb re-called the reads through MiXCR, storing one row per CDR3 protein. The profile shows 27,000 or so distinct CDR3 sequences, around a fifth of them singletons. This clonotype appeared a few times. Its specificity is unknown. CDR3 length: 17 residues. Trimming took 4 bases from V and 0 from J; bases not matched to a gene: 10. Germline assignment: CDR1 LGHNA and CDR2 YNFKEQ. This clonotype was sampled from a human donor in good health (CMV status not recorded). Some clones in this sample may be carry-over from other donors' samples. This specimen was CD8+ T cells from cultured PBMCs, taken from culture after CMV antigen stimulation. The chain recombines TRBV4-2 with TRBJ2-3, with TRBD1 matching over 7 bases. Here the CDR3 reads CASSLLHGDRSTDTQYF. The CDR3, as DNA: TGTGCCAGCAGCCTTCTACATGGGGACAGAAGCACAGATACGCAGTATTTT.